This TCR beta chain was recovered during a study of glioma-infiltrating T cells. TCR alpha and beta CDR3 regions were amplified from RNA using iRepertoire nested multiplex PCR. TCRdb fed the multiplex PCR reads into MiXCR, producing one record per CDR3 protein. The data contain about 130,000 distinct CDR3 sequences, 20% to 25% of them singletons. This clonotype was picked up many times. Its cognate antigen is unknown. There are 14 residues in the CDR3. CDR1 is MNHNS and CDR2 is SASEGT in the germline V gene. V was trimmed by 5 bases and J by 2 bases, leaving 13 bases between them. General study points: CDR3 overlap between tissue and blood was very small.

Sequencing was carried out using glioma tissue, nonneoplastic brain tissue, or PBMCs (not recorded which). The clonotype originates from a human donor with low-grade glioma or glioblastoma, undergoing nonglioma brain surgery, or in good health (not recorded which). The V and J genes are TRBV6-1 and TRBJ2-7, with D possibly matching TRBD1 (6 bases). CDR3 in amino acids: CASSSDRPPYEQYF. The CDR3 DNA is TGTGCCAGCAGTTCTGACAGGCCTCCCTACGAGCAGTACTTC.